The 31 T cell receptor beta chains given below trace back to one sample, sequenced in a study of shared clonotypes between healthy human individuals. TCRdb's copy holds only in-frame clones and misses some; the assay was immunoSEQ multiplex PCR. The table has 85,000 to 100,000 clones, almost 70% seen once. The specimen was memory CD8+ T cells sorted from blood. Noted subset: CD45RO+ cells pooled with CCR7-negative TemRA cells. These receptor sequences come from a man aged 30-40 years in good health.

The V call is TRBV9, the J call TRBJ1-5; D not certain. The V gene's germline CDR1 is SGDLS and CDR2 YYNGEE. The germline V and J ends were trimmed by 0 bases and 6 bases, with 10 bases remaining between them. CDR3 length: 14 residues. CDR3 loop: CASSVGESGQPQHF. Here the CDR3 DNA reads TGTGCCAGCAGCGTAGGGGAGTCGGGTCAGCCCCAGCATTTT.

The V call is TRBV19, the J call TRBJ2-2, with D unresolved. CDR1 LNHDA and CDR2 SQIVND come from the germline V gene (reference sequence). This CDR3 region has 12 residues. V was shortened by 6 bases and J by 7 bases, with 9 bases between the two germline ends. CDR3 protein: CASSYTGGELFF. CDR3 DNA: TGTGCCAGTAGCTACACCGGCGGGGAGCTGTTTTTT.

The gene calls are TRBV9 and TRBJ2-2, with 9 nucleotides matching TRBD1. CDR1 SGDLS and CDR2 YYNGEE come from the germline V gene. V lost 0 bases to trimming and J lost 6 bases; unmatched junction nucleotides: 6. The CDR3 extends over 16 amino acids. CDR3 loop: CASSVEGQGVAGELFF. The CDR3 DNA sequence: TGTGCCAGCAGCGTAGAGGGACAGGGTGTCGCCGGGGAGCTGTTTTTT.

This clone has just a few counts. J is TRBJ2-5 and V is TRBV7-2; no firm D call. Deletions cut 5 bases from V and 4 bases from J, with 11 bases between. CDR1 SGHTA and CDR2 FQGNSA come from the germline V gene. The CDR3 consists of 13 residues. The DNA of the CDR3 is TGTGCCAGCAGCCCATGGACGGGAGAGACCCAGTACTTC. Amino acids: CASSPWTGETQYF.

This sequence joins TRBV25-1 and TRBJ1-2, with D unclear. CDR3 length: 14 amino acids. Trimming took off 7 bases at V and 0 bases at J, with 12 bases between the two ends. In germline, CDR1 is MGHDK, CDR2 SYGVNS. Written as DNA, the CDR3 is TGTGCCAGCAAAAAGGCGGGGACTAACTATGGCTACACCTTC. Translation gives CASKKAGTNYGYTF.

The chain joins TRBV4-2 to TRBJ2-3; TRBD2 agrees at 11 bases. The germline V gene has CDR1 LGHNA and CDR2 YNFKEQ. The CDR3 runs to 15 residues. V lost 0 bases and J lost 6; bases outside the gene matches: 2. DNA of the CDR3: TGTGCCAGCAGCCAAGATACTAGCGGGAGCGATACGCAGTATTTT. Its translation is CASSQDTSGSDTQYF.

This chain connects TRBV5-5 to TRBJ2-3, with TRBD2 matching 11 bases. The CDR3 spans 18 residues. Trimming cost V 4 bases and J 6 bases; bases outside gene matches: 16. Germline V gene data show CDR1 as SGHKS and CDR2 as YYEKEE (reference sequence). This chain's CDR3 is CASSLYRTSGLVTDTQYF. CDR3 DNA sequence: TGTGCCAGCAGCCTCTATCGGACTAGCGGGCTTGTCACGGATACGCAGTATTTT.

This clone was counted between two and nine times. This rearrangement joins TRBV7-8 to TRBJ2-7; possible D gene TRBD1, 5 bases. The CDR3 is 15 residues long. V was pared by 5 bases and J by 0 bases, with 14 bases between. The V gene's germline CDR1 is SGHVS and CDR2 FQNEAQ. CDR3 sequence: CASSGTGLSSYEQYF. The CDR3 coding sequence is TGTGCCAGCAGCGGTACAGGTTTGAGCTCCTACGAGCAGTACTTC. Drawing the rest from reference TRBV7-8 and TRBJ2-7, the complete variable domain is GAGVSQSPRYKVAKRGQDVALRCDPISGHVSLFWYQQALGQGPEFLTYFQNEAQLDKSGLPSDRFFAERPEGSVSTLKIQRTQQEDSAVYLCASSGTGLSSYEQYFGPGTRLTVT.

V gene TRBV6-6 combines with J gene TRBJ2-7; 9 bases fit TRBD1. The CDR3 is made up of 14 amino acids. Germline lookup yields CDR1 MNHNY and CDR2 SVGAGI (reference sequence). V lost 5 bases and J lost 3; bases outside the gene matches: 5. The CDR3 sequence is CASSGRDRVYEQYF. As DNA, the CDR3 is TGTGCCAGCAGTGGCCGGGACAGGGTCTACGAGCAGTACTTC.

A word on this clone: A much larger clone differs from this one at a single base, so this may be a read error. Other nucleotide sequences in the sample specify the same CDR3. The chain couples TRBV28 to TRBJ2-7; D gene unclear. The V and J ends lost 4 bases and 4 bases respectively, with 5 bases between them. The CDR3 runs to 11 residues. Germline V gives CDR1 MDHEN, CDR2 SYDVKM. The chain's CDR3 is CASSSLYEQYF. The CDR3 DNA reads TGTGCCAGCAGTTCCTTATACGAGCAGTACTTC.

The chain links TRBV7-9 to TRBJ1-1, with unresolved D. The CDR3 loop spans 15 amino acids. V was pared by 3 bases and J by 3 bases, with 14 bases between. Germline V CDR1 and CDR2: SEHNR, FQNEAQ (reference sequence). In nucleotides, the CDR3 is TGTGCCAGCAGCTTGGACCCGAGGGCAGACACTGAAGCTTTCTTT. Amino acids: CASSLDPRADTEAFF.

The genes are TRBV10-3 and TRBJ2-7; possible D gene TRBD1, 5 bases. CDR1 ENHRY and CDR2 SYGVKD come from the germline V gene. V gave up 6 bases and J gave up 3 bases, with 21 bases separating them. This CDR3 contains 16 residues. The CDR3 spells CAISVSAGSNIYEQYF. The DNA for the CDR3 is TGTGCCATCAGCGTCTCAGCAGGGTCTAACATCTACGAGCAGTACTTC.

The V and J genes are TRBV6-4 and TRBJ2-1; a weak D match, TRBD2 (5 bases). CDR3 length equals 15 residues. The V gene's germline CDR1 is MRHNA and CDR2 SNTAGT. The V end lost 6 bases, the J end lost 4 bases, and 16 bases lay between the germline ends. The CDR3, as DNA: TGTGCCAGCAGCGACAATGGGGAGTATTACAATGAGCAGTTCTTC. Its protein product is CASSDNGEYYNEQFF.

V and J are TRBV28 and TRBJ2-5; D remains ambiguous. The last part of the DNA fits TRBJ2-7 better; the J call may be wrong. CDR3 length equals 13 residues. The germline V gene has CDR1 MDHEN and CDR2 SYDVKM. This CDR3 is CASSSGTSYEQYF. In nucleotides, the CDR3 is TGTGCCAGCAGTTCAGGAACCTCCTACGAGCAGTACTTC.

This clone was counted only a few times. This sequence joins TRBV6-5 and TRBJ2-2; D gene uncertain. The germline gives CDR1 MNHEY, CDR2 SVGAGI. The CDR3 length is 15 residues. V was pared by 2 bases and J by 5 bases, with 12 bases between. CDR3 nucleotides: TGTGCCAGCAGTTACGGATTTGTTGAGACCGGGGAGCTGTTTTTT. Its translation: CASSYGFVETGELFF.

The chain has TRBV7-9 and TRBJ1-2; 10 bases line up with TRBD1. CDR3 length: 14 residues. Unmatched junction bases numbered 10, after V lost 8 bases and J lost 7 bases. The V gene's germline CDR1 is SEHNR and CDR2 FQNEAQ (reference sequence). In DNA, the CDR3 is TGTGCCAGCGAAAAGGGACAGGGGCGGCTTGGCTACACCTTC. Residues: CASEKGQGRLGYTF.

V gene TRBV6-4 combines with J gene TRBJ2-2; 7 bases match TRBD2. V shed 3 bases, J shed 5 bases, and the junction held 9 bases outside the gene matches. CDR3 size: 16 residues. Germline CDR1 reads MRHNA; CDR2 reads SNTAGT. This CDR3 is CASSENAGEGTGELFF. CDR3 bases: TGTGCCAGCAGTGAAAATGCGGGAGAGGGAACCGGGGAGCTGTTTTTT.

In this sample, this clone turned up once. V and J are TRBV25-1 and TRBJ2-5; tentatively, D is TRBD2 (5 bases). This CDR3 contains 18 residues. CDR1 and CDR2 (germline): MGHDK, SYGVNS. Trimming left V 1 base short and J 2 bases short, with 20 bases between. The CDR3 sequence is CASSEFFNEGKAQETQYF. The CDR3 DNA sequence: TGTGCCAGCAGTGAATTTTTTAATGAGGGAAAGGCACAAGAGACCCAGTACTTC.

The chain joins TRBV5-5 to TRBJ2-7; TRBD1 aligns across 11 bases. CDR3 size: 15 residues. V was pared by 2 bases and J by 0 bases, with 1 base of the junction left unmatched. The germline V gene has CDR1 SGHKS and CDR2 YYEKEE (reference sequence). CDR3 nucleotides: TGTGCCAGCAGCTTTGGGACAGGGGGCTCCTACGAGCAGTACTTC. Protein: CASSFGTGGSYEQYF.

The chain employs TRBV2 and TRBJ2-1; D possibly matches TRBD1 or TRBD2 (5 bases each). The CDR3 has 15 residues. From germline, CDR1 is SNHLY and CDR2 FYNNEI. V was pared by 5 bases and J by 7 bases, with 18 bases between. CDR3 loop: CASSSSGLPGNEQFF. CDR3 bases: TGTGCCAGCAGTTCATCGGGGCTTCCCGGGAATGAGCAGTTCTTC.

The V and J genes are TRBV9 and TRBJ1-1; no clear D. CDR1 SGDLS and CDR2 YYNGEE come from the germline V gene. The CDR3 runs to 13 residues. The ends were cut back, 0 bases at V and 0 bases at J, with 3 bases in the middle. Here the CDR3 reads CASSVGMNTEAFF. In DNA form, the CDR3 reads TGTGCCAGCAGCGTAGGGATGAACACTGAAGCTTTCTTT.

This clone occurred once. This chain links TRBV5-6 with TRBJ1-2; D remains ambiguous. The V gene's germline CDR1 is SGHDT and CDR2 YYEEEE. The V end lost 0 bases, the J end lost 11 bases, and 8 bases lay between the germline ends. The CDR3 is 11 amino acids. The CDR3 loop is CASSLGREYTF. The CDR3 DNA is TGTGCCAGCAGCTTGGGAAGGGAGTACACCTTC.

The rearrangement joins TRBV29-1 to TRBJ2-7, with a possible D match to TRBD1 (5 bases). The CDR3 loop spans 12 amino acids. Trimming left V 5 bases short and J 3 bases short, with 11 bases between. CDR1 is SQVTM and CDR2 is ANQGSEA in the germline V gene. The CDR3 protein is CSVRLQGYEQYF. DNA for the CDR3: TGCAGCGTTCGACTCCAGGGCTACGAGCAGTACTTC.

The chain carries TRBV10-3 and TRBJ2-1, with 12 positions matching TRBD2. The germline gives CDR1 ENHRY, CDR2 SYGVKD. The V and J ends lost 6 bases and 7 bases, in that order; junction bases with no gene match: 7. The CDR3 is 15 amino acids. Here the CDR3 reads CAIRSTSGSLNEQFF. The CDR3 region has the DNA TGTGCCATCAGGTCGACTAGCGGGAGTCTAAATGAGCAGTTCTTC.

This rearrangement joins TRBV11-2 to TRBJ2-7; TRBD1 is a possible D gene (6 bases). Trimming stripped 7 bases from V and 13 bases from J, with 29 bases between. Germline values: CDR1 SGHAT, CDR2 FQNNGV. The CDR3 loop spans 15 amino acids. The CDR3 DNA is TGTGCCAGCACCAACCTTCCAGGGGCCGAATCCTACCCTTACTTC. Its protein is CASTNLPGAESYPYF.

This chain connects TRBV29-1 to TRBJ2-3; D is ambiguous. The germline V gene has CDR1 SQVTM and CDR2 ANQGSEA. The CDR3 spans 15 residues. V lost 2 bases and J 4 bases, leaving 16 bases between the germline ends. The CDR3 region is CSVERIWLVSDTQYF. The CDR3 DNA sequence: TGCAGCGTTGAAAGGATATGGCTAGTCTCAGATACGCAGTATTTT.

In this sample, this clone turned up a few times. J is TRBJ2-3 and V is TRBV9; D perhaps matches TRBD1 (6 bases). This CDR3 region has 16 residues. The ends were cut back, 4 bases at V and 1 base at J, with 16 bases in the middle. Germline CDR1 reads SGDLS; CDR2 reads YYNGEE. As DNA, the CDR3 is TGTGCCAGCAGCCCACGGACAGAGGTGGGCACAGATACGCAGTATTTT. This codes for CASSPRTEVGTDTQYF.

The rearrangement joins TRBV29-1 to TRBJ2-2; D uncertain. CDR3 size: 13 residues. Deletions cut 8 bases from V and 1 base from J, with 11 bases between. Germline V CDR1 and CDR2: SQVTM, ANQGSEA. The CDR3 loop reads CSFPWENTGELFF. CDR3 nucleotides: TGCAGCTTCCCTTGGGAGAACACCGGGGAGCTGTTTTTT.

The chain carries TRBV27 and TRBJ2-1; TRBD1 agrees at 7 bases. The CDR3 has 14 amino acids. The V gene's germline CDR1 is MNHEY and CDR2 SMNVEV (reference sequence). The J segment lost 8 bases and the V segment lost 6 bases, leaving 10 bases of the junction unmatched. The CDR3 coding sequence is TGTGCCAGCAGCTTAACGACAGGGAAGGATGAGCAGTTCTTC. Translated, it gives CASSLTTGKDEQFF.

The chain combines TRBV19 with TRBJ1-1; D not resolved. Trimming removed 4 bases from V and 0 bases from J, with 6 bases in between. This CDR3 is 13 amino acids long. CDR1 is LNHDA, CDR2 SQIVND, per germline (reference sequence). CDR3 residues: CASSSFMNTEAFF. As DNA, the CDR3 is TGTGCCAGTAGTAGCTTCATGAACACTGAAGCTTTCTTT.

This clone was counted once. V is TRBV20-1 and J is TRBJ2-7; 7 bases fit TRBD2. This CDR3 has 11 amino acids. Germline loops: CDR1 DFQATT, CDR2 SNEGSKA (reference sequence). After removal of 5 bases from V and 3 bases from J, the junction contained 1 base not matched to a gene. This CDR3 reads CSAWGGYEQYF. In DNA form, the CDR3 reads TGCAGTGCTTGGGGGGGCTACGAGCAGTACTTC.